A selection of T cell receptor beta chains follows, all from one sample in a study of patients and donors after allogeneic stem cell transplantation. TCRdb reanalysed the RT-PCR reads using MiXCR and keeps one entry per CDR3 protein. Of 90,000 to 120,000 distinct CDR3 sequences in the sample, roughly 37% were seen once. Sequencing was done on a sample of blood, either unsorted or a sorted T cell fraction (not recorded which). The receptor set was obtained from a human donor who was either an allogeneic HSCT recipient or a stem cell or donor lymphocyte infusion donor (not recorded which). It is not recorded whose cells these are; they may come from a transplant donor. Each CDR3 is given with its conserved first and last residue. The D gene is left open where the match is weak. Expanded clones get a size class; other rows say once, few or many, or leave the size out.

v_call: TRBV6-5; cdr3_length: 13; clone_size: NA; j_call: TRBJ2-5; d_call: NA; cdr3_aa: CASSGRGKETQYF; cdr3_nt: TGTGCCAGCAGTGGCCGCGGGAAAGAGACCCAGTACTTC
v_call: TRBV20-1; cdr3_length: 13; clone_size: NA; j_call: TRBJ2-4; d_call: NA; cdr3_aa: CAIGVLAKNIQYF; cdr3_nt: TGCGCCATAGGGGTCTTAGCCAAAAACATTCAGTACTTC
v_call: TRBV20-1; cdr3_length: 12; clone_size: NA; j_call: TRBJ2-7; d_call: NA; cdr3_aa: CSARLGYYEQYF; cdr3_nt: TGCAGTGCTAGACTAGGATACTACGAGCAGTACTTC
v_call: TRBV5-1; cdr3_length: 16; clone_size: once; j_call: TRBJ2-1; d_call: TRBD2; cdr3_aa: CASSLTSGLSYNEQFF; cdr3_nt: TGCGCCAGCAGTTTGACTAGCGGGCTTTCCTACAATGAGCAGTTCTTC
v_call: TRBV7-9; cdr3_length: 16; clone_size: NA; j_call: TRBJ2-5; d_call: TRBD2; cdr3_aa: CASSLALTSGSETQYF; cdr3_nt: TGTGCCAGCAGCTTAGCGCTAACTAGCGGGAGTGAGACCCAGTACTTC
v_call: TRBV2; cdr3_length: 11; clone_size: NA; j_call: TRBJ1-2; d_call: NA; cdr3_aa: CASSRENSYTF; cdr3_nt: TGTGCCAGCAGCCGGGAGAATAGCTACACCTTC
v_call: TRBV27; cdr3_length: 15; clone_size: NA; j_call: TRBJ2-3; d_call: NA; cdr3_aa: CASSLYSGVTDTQYF; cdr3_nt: TGTGCCAGCAGTTTATACTCGGGGGTTACAGATACGCAGTATTTT
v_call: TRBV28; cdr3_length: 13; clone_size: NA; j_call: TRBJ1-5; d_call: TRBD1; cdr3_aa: CASSWDRNQPQHF; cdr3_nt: TGTGCCAGCAGTTGGGACAGAAATCAGCCCCAGCATTTT
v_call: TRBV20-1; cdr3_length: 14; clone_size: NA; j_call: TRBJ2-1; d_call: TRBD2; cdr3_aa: CSANWDYRYNEQFF; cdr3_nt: TGCAGTGCTAATTGGGACTACCGATACAATGAGCAGTTCTTC
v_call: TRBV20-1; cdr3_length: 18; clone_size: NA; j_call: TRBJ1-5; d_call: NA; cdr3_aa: CSAREPHAGPPSNQPQHF; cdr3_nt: TGCAGTGCTAGAGAGCCCCACGCCGGGCCGCCTAGCAATCAGCCCCAGCATTTT
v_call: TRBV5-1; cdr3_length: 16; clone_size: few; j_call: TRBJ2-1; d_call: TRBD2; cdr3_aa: CASSWPTSGIPDEQFF; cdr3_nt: TGCGCCAGCAGCTGGCCCACTAGCGGGATTCCCGATGAGCAGTTCTTC
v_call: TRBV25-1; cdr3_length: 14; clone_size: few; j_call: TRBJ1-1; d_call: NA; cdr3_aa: CASTGRGSNTEAFF; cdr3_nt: TGTGCCAGCACCGGACGGGGGAGCAACACTGAAGCTTTCTTT
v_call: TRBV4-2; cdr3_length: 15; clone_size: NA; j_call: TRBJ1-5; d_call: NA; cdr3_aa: CASSQDTGGGLPQHF; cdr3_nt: TGTGCCAGCAGCCAAGACACAGGAGGTGGCCTGCCCCAGCATTTT
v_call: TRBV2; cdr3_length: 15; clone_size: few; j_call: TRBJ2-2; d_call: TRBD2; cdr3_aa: CASTGLARNTGELFF; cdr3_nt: TGTGCCAGCACGGGACTAGCGCGGAACACCGGGGAGCTGTTTTTT
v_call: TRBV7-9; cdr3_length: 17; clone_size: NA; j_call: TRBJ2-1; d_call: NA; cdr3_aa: CASSLGGAGSSYNEQFF; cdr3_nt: TGTGCCAGCAGCTTAGGGGGGGCTGGGAGCTCCTACAATGAGCAGTTCTTC
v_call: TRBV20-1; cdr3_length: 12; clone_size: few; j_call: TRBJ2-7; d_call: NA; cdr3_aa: CSASLDNYEQYF; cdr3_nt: TGCAGTGCCTCCCTGGACAACTACGAGCAGTACTTC
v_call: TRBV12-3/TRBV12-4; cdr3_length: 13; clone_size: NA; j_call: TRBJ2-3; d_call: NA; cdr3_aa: CASGVKRADTQYF; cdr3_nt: TGTGCCAGCGGGGTGAAGCGCGCAGATACGCAGTATTTT
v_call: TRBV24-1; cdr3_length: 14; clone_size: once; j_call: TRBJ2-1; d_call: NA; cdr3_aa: CATSRHSPLNEQFF; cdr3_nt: TGTGCCACCAGTCGCCACAGCCCTCTCAATGAGCAGTTCTTC
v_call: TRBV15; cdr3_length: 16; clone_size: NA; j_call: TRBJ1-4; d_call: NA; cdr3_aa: CATSRGGTTTNEKLFF; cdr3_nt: TGTGCCACCAGCAGGGGGGGGACAACAACTAATGAAAAACTGTTTTTT
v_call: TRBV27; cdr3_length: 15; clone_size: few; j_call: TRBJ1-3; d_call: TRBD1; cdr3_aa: CASSLRGPAGNTIYF; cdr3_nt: TGTGCCAGCAGCCTGAGGGGGCCCGCTGGAAACACCATATATTTT
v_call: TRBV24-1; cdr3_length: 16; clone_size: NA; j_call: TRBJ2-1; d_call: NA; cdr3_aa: CATSDSVARSYNEQFF; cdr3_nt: TGTGCCACCAGTGATTCGGTAGCCCGCTCCTACAATGAGCAGTTCTTC
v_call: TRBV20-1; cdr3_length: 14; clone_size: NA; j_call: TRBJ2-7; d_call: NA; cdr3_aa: CSASLGGPSYEQYF; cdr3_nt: TGCAGTGCTAGTTTAGGGGGACCCTCCTACGAGCAGTACTTC
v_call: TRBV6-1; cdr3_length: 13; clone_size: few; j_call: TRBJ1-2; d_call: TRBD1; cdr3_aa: CASSEPGQPALTF; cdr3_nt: TGTGCCAGCAGTGAACCGGGACAGCCAGCCCTCACCTTC
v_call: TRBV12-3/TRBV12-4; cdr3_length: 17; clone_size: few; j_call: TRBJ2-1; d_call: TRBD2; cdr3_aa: CASSLGYGLAGVNEQFF; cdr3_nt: TGTGCCAGCAGTTTAGGCTACGGACTAGCGGGAGTCAATGAGCAGTTCTTC
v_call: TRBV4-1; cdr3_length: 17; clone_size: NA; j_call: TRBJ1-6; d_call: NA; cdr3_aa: CASSQELASSYISPLHF; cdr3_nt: TGCGCCAGCAGCCAAGAACTGGCGAGCTCCTATATTTCACCCCTCCACTTT
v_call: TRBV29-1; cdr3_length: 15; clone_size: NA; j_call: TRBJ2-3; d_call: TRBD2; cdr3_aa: CSVEGLAGVTDTQYF; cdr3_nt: TGCAGCGTTGAAGGGCTAGCGGGAGTAACAGATACGCAGTATTTT
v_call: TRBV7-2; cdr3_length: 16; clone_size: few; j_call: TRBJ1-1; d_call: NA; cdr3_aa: CASSLDATGPRVRAFF; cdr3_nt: TGTGCCAGCAGCTTAGATGCGACAGGCCCTCGGGTGCGAGCTTTCTTT
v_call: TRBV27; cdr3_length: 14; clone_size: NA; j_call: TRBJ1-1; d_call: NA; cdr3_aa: CASSLRTVGDEAFF; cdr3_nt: TGTGCCAGCAGCCTTAGGACAGTCGGAGATGAAGCTTTCTTT
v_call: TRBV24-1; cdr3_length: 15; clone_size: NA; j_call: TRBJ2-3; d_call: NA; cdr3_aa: CATSDSTGSPDTQYF; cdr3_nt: TGTGCCACCAGTGATTCTACAGGTTCTCCAGATACGCAGTATTTT
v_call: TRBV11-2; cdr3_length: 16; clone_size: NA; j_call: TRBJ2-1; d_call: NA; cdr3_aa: CASSHPGPPYGNEQFF; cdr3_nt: TGTGCCAGCAGCCACCCGGGACCCCCATATGGGAATGAGCAGTTCTTC
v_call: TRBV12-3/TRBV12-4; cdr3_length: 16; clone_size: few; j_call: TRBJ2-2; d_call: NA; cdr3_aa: CASSLRGMRYTGELFF; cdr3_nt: TGTGCCAGCAGTTTAAGGGGGATGCGGTACACCGGGGAGCTGTTTTTT
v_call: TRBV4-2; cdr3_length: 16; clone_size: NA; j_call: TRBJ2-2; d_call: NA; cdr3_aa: CASSQVFGSNTGELFF; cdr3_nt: TGTGCCAGCAGCCAAGTCTTCGGATCGAACACCGGGGAGCTGTTTTTT
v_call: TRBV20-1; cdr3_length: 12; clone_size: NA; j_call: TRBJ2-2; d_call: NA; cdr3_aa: CSSDPNPGELFF; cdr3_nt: TGCAGTTCGGACCCGAACCCCGGGGAGCTGTTTTTT
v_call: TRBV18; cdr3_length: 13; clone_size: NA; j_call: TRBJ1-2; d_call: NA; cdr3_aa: CASSPSGPEGYTF; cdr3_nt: TGTGCCAGCTCACCTTCAGGTCCAGAGGGCTACACCTTC
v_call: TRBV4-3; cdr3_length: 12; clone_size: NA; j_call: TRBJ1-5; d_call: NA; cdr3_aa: CASSQGYGPQHF; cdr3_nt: TGCGCCAGCAGCCAAGGGTACGGACCCCAGCATTTT
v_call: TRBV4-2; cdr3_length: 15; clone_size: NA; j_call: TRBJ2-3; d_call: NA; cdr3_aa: CASSPGRGQGDTQYF; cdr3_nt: TGTGCCAGCAGCCCCGGGCGCGGGCAGGGAGATACGCAGTATTTT
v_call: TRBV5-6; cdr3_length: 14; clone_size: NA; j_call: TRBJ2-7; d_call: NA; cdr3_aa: CASSLDPPQSEQYF; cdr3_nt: TGTGCCAGCAGCTTGGACCCACCCCAATCCGAGCAGTACTTC
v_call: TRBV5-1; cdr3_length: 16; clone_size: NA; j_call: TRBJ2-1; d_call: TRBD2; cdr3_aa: CASSLDPSGGYNEQFF; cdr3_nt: TGCGCCAGCAGCTTGGACCCTAGCGGAGGGTACAATGAGCAGTTCTTC
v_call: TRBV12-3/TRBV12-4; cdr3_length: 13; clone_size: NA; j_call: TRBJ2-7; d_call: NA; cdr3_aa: CASRQNIAYEQYF; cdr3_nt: TGTGCCAGCAGGCAGAATATCGCCTACGAGCAGTACTTC
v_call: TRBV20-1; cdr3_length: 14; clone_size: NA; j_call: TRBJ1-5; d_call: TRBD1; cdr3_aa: CSAWNNRGGQPQHF; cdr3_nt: TGCAGTGCGTGGAACAACAGGGGTGGTCAGCCCCAGCATTTT
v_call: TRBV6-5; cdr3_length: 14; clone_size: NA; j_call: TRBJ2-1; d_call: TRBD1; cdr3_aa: CASARDRGYNEQFF; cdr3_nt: TGTGCCAGCGCCAGGGACAGGGGGTACAATGAGCAGTTCTTC
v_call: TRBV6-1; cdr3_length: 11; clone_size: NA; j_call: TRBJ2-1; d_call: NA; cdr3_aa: CATRMRDEQFF; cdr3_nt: TGTGCCACCCGTATGAGGGATGAGCAGTTCTTC
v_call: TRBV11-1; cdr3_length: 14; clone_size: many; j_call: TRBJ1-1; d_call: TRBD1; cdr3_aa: CASSPDRGSTEAFF; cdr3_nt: TGTGCCAGCAGCCCGGACAGGGGAAGCACTGAAGCTTTCTTT